The 3 T cell receptor beta chains below come from one sample, sequenced in a study of blood T cell repertoires in COVID-19. Measured with immunoSEQ multiplex PCR; TCRdb has only the in-frame clones, and not every one. The sample has roughly 160,000 clones, approximately 90% seen once. The sequenced material came from peripheral blood. The receptor set was obtained from a man aged 18-30 years with acute or convalescent COVID-19.

This clone was detected only a few times. The chain links TRBV6-1 to TRBJ2-1, with TRBD2 matching over 8 bases. The CDR3 consists of 16 residues. Germline V gene data show CDR1 as MNHNS and CDR2 as SASEGT. The junction had 5 bases not matched to a gene; V was cut back by 0 bases and J by 4 bases. The CDR3 here is CASSEAGTSLYNEQFF. As DNA, the CDR3 is TGTGCCAGCAGTGAAGCCGGGACTAGTCTTTACAATGAGCAGTTCTTC.

The rearrangement links TRBV6-1 to TRBJ2-1; a weak D match, TRBD2 (5 bases). This CDR3 contains 16 residues. The germline V gene has CDR1 MNHNS and CDR2 SASEGT. V lost 3 bases to trimming and J lost 10 bases, with 22 bases between them. The CDR3 loop is CASSEPDYSVPGEQFF. CDR3 bases: TGTGCCAGCAGTGAGCCTGACTATTCGGTGCCTGGAGAGCAGTTCTTC.

The rearrangement uses TRBV4-1 and TRBJ1-3; D possibly corresponds to TRBD1 (6 bases). Trimming shortened V by 1 base and J by 3 bases, and 16 bases separated the two germline ends. In germline, CDR1 is MGHRA, CDR2 YSYEKL. The CDR3 is 17 amino acids. CDR3 amino acids: CASSQGDLRGFGNTIYF. CDR3 nucleotides: TGCGCCAGCAGCCAAGGGGACCTCAGGGGCTTTGGAAACACCATATATTTT.